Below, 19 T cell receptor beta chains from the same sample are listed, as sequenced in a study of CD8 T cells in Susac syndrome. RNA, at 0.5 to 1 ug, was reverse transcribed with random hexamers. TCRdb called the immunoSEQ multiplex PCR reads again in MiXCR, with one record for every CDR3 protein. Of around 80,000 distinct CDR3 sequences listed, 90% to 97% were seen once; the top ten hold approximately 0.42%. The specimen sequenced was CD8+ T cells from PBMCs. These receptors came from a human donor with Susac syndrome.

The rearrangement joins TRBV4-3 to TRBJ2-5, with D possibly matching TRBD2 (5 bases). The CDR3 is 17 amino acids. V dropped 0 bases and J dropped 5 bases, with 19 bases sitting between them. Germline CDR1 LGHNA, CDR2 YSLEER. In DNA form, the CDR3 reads TGCGCCAGCAGCCAAGAAGTGGTGAGCGGCTTAGGGGAGACCCAGTACTTC. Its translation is CASSQEVVSGLGETQYF.

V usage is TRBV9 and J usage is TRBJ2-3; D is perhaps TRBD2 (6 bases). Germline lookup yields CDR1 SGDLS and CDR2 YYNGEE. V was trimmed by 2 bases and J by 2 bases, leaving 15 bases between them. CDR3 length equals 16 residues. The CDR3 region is CASSVRDSGVTDTQYF. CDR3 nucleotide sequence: TGTGCCAGCAGCGTCCGGGATAGCGGAGTCACAGATACGCAGTATTTT.

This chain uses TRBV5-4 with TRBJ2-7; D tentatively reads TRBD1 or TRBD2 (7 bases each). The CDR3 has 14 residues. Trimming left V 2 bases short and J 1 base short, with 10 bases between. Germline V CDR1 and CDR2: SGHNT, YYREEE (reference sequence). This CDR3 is CASSFRGGSYEQYV. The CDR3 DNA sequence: TGTGCCAGCAGCTTCAGGGGGGGATCCTACGAGCAGTACGTC.

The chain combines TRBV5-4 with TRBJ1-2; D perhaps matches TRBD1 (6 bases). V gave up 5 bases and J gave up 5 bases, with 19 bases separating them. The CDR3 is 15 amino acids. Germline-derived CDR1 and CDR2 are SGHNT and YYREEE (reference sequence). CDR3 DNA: TGTGCCAGCAGTACCTCATCTGCGGGGGCTTATGGCTACACCTTC. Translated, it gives CASSTSSAGAYGYTF.

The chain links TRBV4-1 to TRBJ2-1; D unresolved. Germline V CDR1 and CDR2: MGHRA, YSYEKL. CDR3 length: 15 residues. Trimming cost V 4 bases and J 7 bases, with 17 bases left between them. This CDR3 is CASSPLIDGGNEQFF. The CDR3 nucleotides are TGCGCCAGCAGCCCCCTGATAGACGGTGGGAATGAGCAGTTCTTC.

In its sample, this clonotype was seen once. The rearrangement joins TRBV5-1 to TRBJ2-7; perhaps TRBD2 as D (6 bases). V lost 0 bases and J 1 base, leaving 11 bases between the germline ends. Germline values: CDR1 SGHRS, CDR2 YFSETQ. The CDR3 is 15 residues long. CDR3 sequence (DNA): TGCGCCAGCAGCTTGGCGGCTAGCGCGTCCTACGAGCAGTACTTC. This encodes CASSLAASASYEQYF. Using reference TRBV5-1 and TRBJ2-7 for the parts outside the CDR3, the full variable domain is KAGVTQTPRYLIKTRGQQVTLSCSPISGHRSVSWYQQTPGQGLQFLFEYFSETQRNKGNFPGRFSGRQFSNSRSEMNVSTLELGDSALYLCASSLAASASYEQYFGPGTRLTVT.

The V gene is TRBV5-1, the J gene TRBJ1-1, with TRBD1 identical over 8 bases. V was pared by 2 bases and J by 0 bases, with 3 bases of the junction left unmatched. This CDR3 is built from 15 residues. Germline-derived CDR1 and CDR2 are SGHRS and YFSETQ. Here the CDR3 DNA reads TGCGCCAGCAGCTTAGACAGGGGCTTGAACACTGAAGCTTTCTTT. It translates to CASSLDRGLNTEAFF.

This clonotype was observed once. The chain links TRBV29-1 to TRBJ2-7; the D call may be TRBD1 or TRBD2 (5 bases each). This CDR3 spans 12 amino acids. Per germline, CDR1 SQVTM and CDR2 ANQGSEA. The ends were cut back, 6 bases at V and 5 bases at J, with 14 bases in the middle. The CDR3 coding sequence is TGCAGCGTCTGGGGGTTCCGGAACGAGCAGTACTTC. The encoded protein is CSVWGFRNEQYF.

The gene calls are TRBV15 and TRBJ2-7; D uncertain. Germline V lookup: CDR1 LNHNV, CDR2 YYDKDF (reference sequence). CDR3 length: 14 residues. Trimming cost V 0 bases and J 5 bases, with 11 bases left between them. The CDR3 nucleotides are TGTGCCACCAGCAGAGAAGACGGCGACAACGAGCAGTACTTC. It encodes CATSREDGDNEQYF.

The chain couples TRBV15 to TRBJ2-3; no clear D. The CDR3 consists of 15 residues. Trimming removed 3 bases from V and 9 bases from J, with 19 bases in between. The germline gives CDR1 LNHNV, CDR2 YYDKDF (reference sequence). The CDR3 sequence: CATSSRSAGSPTQYF. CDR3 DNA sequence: TGTGCCACCAGCAGTCGAAGCGCTGGGTCACCCACGCAGTATTTT.

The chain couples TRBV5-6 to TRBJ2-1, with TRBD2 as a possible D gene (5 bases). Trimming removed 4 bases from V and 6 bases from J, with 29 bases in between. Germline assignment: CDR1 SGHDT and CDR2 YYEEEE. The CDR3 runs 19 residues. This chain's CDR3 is CASSLEETTIYLAGNEQFF. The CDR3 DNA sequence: TGTGCCAGCAGCCTCGAGGAGACTACCATCTATTTGGCCGGCAATGAGCAGTTCTTC. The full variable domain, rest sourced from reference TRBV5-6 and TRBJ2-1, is DAGVTQSPTHLIKTRGQQVTLRCSPKSGHDTVSWYQQALGQGPQFIFQYYEEEERQRGNFPDRFSGHQFPNYSSELNVNALLLGDSALYLCASSLEETTIYLAGNEQFFGPGTRLTVL.

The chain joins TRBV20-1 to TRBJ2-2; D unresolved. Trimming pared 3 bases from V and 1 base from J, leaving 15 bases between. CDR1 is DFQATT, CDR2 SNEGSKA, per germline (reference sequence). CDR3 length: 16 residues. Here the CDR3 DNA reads TGCAGTGCTAGTCGGTTGGGCGGCCTGAACACCGGGGAGCTGTTTTTT. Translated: CSASRLGGLNTGELFF.

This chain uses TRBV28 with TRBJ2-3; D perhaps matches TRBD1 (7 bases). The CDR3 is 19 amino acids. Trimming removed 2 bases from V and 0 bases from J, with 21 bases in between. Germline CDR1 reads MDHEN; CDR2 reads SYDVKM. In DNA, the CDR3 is TGTGCCAGCAGTTTAGCCCAACCAGGCGCAGGGGGGAGCACAGATACGCAGTATTTT. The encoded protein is CASSLAQPGAGGSTDTQYF.

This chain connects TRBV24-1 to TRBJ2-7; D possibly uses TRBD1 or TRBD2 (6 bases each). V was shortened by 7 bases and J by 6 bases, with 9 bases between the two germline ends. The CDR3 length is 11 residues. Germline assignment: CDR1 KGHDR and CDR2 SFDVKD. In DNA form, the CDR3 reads TGTGCCACCAGAGGGGGGTCCGAGCAGTACGTC. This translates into CATRGGSEQYV.

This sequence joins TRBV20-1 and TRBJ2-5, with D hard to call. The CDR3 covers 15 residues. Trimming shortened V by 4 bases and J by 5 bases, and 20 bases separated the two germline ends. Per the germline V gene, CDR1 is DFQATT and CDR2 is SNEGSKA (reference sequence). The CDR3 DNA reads TGCAGTGCTAATCTATACGCTGCTTGGCGGGAGACCCAGTACTTC. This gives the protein CSANLYAAWRETQYF.

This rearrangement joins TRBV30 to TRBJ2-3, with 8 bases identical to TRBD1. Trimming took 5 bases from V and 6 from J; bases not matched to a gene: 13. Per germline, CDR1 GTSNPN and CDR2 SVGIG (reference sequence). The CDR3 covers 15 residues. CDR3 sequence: CAWEQDRAPGDTQYF. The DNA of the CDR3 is TGTGCCTGGGAACAGGACAGGGCGCCCGGGGATACGCAGTATTTT.

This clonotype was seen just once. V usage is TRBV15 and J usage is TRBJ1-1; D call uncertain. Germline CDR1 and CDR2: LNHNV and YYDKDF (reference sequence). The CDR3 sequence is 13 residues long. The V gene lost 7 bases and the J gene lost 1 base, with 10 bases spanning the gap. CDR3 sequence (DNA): TGTGCCACCAATTCGCGGGGGAACACTGAAGCTTTCTTT. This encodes CATNSRGNTEAFF.

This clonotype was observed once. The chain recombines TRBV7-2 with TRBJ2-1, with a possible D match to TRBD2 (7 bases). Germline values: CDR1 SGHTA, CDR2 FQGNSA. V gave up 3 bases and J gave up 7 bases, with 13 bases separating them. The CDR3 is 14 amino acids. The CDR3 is CASSFEGGVNEQFF. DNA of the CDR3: TGTGCCAGCAGCTTTGAGGGGGGGGTGAATGAGCAGTTCTTC.

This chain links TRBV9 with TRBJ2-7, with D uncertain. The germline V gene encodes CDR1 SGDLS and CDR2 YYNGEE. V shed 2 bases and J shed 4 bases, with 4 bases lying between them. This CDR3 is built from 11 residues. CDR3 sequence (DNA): TGTGCCAGCAGCGTCGAGTACGAGCAGTACTTC. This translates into CASSVEYEQYF.